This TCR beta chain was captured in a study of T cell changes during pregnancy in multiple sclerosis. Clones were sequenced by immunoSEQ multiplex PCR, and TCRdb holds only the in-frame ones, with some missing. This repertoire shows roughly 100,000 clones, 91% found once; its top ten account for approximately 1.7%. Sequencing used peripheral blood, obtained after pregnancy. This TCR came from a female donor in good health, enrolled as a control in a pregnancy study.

CDR3 residues: CASTSGTSGPTDTQYF. The CDR3 DNA is TGTGCCAGTACCTCCGGGACTAGCGGCCCCACAGATACGCAGTATTTT. The chain recombines TRBV19 with TRBJ2-3, with TRBD2 matching over 11 bases. The CDR3 consists of 16 residues. V gave up 7 bases and J gave up 2 bases; unmatched junction bases: 8. The germline V gene has CDR1 LNHDA and CDR2 SQIVND (reference sequence).